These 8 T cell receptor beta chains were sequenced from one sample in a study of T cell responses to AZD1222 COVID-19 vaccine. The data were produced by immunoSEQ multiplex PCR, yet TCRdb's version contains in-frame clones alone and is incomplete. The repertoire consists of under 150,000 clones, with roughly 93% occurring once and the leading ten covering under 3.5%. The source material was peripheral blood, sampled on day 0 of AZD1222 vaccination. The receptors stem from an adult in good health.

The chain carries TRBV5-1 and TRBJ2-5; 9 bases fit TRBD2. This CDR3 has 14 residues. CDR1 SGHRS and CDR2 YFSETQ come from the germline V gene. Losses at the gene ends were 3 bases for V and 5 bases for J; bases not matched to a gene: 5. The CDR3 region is CASSSLAGKETQYF. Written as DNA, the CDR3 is TGCGCCAGCAGCTCCCTAGCGGGAAAGGAGACCCAGTACTTC.

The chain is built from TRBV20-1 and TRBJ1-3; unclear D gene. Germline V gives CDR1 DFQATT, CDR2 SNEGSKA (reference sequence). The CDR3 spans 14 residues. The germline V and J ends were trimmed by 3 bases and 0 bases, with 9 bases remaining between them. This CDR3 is CSASGSNSGNTIYF. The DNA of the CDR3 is TGCAGTGCTAGTGGTAGCAACTCTGGAAACACCATATATTTT.

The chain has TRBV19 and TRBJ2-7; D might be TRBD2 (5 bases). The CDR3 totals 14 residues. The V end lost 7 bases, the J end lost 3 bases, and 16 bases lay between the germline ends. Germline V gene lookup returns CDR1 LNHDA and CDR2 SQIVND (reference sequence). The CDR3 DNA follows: TGTGCCAGTAACCTGGGAGCAGGAGGCTACGAGCAGTACTTC. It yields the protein CASNLGAGGYEQYF.

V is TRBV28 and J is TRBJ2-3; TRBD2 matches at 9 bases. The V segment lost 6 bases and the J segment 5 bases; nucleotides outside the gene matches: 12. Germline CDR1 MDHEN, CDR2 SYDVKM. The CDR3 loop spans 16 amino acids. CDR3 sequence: CASRPTSGSVLDTQYF. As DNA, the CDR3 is TGTGCCAGCAGACCTACTAGCGGGTCGGTGCTAGATACGCAGTATTTT.

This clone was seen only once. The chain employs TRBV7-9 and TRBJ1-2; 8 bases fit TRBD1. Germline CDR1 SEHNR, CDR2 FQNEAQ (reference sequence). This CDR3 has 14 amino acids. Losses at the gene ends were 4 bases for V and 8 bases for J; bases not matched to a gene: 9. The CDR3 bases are TGTGCCAGCAGCTCTCCTGGACAGGGTTTGGGCTACACCTTC. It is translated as CASSSPGQGLGYTF. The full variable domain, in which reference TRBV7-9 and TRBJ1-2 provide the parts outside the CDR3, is DTGVSQNPRHKITKRGQNVTFRCDPISEHNRLYWYRQTLGQGPEFLTYFQNEAQLEKSRLLSDRFSAERPKGSFSTLEIQRTEQGDSAMYLCASSSPGQGLGYTFGSGTRLTVV.

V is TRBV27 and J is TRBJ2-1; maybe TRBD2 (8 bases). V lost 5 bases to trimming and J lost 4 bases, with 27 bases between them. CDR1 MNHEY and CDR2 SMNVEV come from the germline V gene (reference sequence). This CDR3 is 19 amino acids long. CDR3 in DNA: TGTGCCAGCAGTCCATCACAGGGGTGGCTCGAGCGGGAGTACAATGAGCAGTTCTTC. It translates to CASSPSQGWLEREYNEQFF.

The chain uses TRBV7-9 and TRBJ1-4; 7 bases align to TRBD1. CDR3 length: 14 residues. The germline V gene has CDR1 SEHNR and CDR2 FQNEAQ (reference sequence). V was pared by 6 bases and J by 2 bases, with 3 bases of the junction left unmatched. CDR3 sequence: CASSQGETNEKLFF. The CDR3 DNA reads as TGTGCCAGCAGTCAGGGGGAGACTAATGAAAAACTGTTTTTT.

The CDR3 spells CASSLVSGSTDTQYF. CDR3 bases: TGTGCCAGCAGCTTAGTAAGCGGGAGCACAGATACGCAGTATTTT. This chain connects TRBV7-8 to TRBJ2-3; D is possibly TRBD2 (6 bases). Germline V gives CDR1 SGHVS, CDR2 FQNEAQ. This CDR3 has 15 residues. The V and J ends lost 1 base and 0 bases respectively, with 8 bases between them.